This record looks at one T cell receptor beta chain sequence and its context. This sample was included in a study of control samples from healthy donors and cancer patients. TCRdb's copy holds only in-frame clones and misses some; the assay was immunoSEQ multiplex PCR. The table records 150,000 to 160,000 clones, over 90% of them present only once. The ends were cut back, 4 bases at V and 1 base at J, with 7 bases in the middle. From germline, CDR1 is KGHSH and CDR2 LQKENI. The CDR3 has 13 amino acids. Input material: blood. This chain joins TRBV18 and TRBJ1-1; D gene unclear. The receptor comes from a man aged 45-65 years in good health. This chain's CDR3 is CASSRDWNTEAFF. The CDR3 DNA reads TGTGCCAGCTCACGCGACTGGAACACTGAAGCTTTCTTT.